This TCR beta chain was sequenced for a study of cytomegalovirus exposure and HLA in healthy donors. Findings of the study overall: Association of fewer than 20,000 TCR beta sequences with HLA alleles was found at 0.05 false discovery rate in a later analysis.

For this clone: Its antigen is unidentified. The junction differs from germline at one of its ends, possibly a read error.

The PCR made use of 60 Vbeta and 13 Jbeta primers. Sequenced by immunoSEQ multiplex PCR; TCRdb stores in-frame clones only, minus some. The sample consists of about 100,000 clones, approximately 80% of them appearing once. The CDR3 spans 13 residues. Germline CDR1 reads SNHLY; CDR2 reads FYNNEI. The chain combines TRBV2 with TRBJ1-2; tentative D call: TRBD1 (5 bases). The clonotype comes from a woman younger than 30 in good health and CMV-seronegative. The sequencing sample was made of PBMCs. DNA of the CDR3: TGTGCCAGCTCGGGCAGGGCCCCATATGGCCACACCTTC. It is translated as CASSGRAPYGHTF.